This TCR beta chain emerged from a study of shared clonotypes between healthy human individuals. Study at large: With ages of 18 to 49, the donors were two women and a few men. Findings and limits, study-wide: Against clonotypes common to all four donors, non-shared ones had lower generation probabilities.

Concerning this clone: Its antigen is not known.

V lost 2 bases to trimming and J lost 6 bases, with 10 bases between them. Germline V CDR1 and CDR2: MDHEN, SYDVKM. The CDR3 loop spans 13 amino acids. Sequencing used immunoSEQ multiplex PCR; TCRdb keeps in-frame clones, though not all of them. The sample has over 1.5 million clones, 95% to 99% seen once. The receptor's source is a man aged 25 to 45 in good health. Sample: naive CD4+ T cells sorted from blood. Regarding subset: CD45RA+ positively selected. The chain employs TRBV28 and TRBJ2-5; the D is unclear. The CDR3 here is CASSLIGLKTQYF. CDR3 coding DNA: TGTGCCAGCAGTTTAATCGGGTTAAAGACCCAGTACTTC.